Below, one T cell receptor beta chain is given with its context. Germline V gene sequence: CDR1 MNHEY, CDR2 SVGAGI. V was trimmed by 6 bases and J by 2 bases, leaving 11 bases between them. The CDR3 totals 14 residues. The data derive from a study of blood T cell repertoires in COVID-19. In the study overall: Sources were T cells, B-cell-depleted T cells, or PBMCs; the material itself was cDNA or gDNA.

Authors' data handling: It was from reference gene primer amplification that nucleated cell counts were estimated. The protocol was immunoSEQ multiplex PCR, while the TCRdb copy is restricted to in-frame clones and leaves out a portion. V and J calls and clone size are as listed in that table; D and trimming were resolved from the DNA. This sample carries some 99,000 clones, about 87% of them seen once, and the ten largest clones take 1.1%. The chain employs TRBV6-5 and TRBJ1-3; D uncertain. The sequenced material came from peripheral blood. The sequence was obtained from a human donor in a cohort sampled during active COVID-19. The CDR3 DNA follows: TGTGCCAGCAGGACCACGGGAGCTGGAAACACCATATATTTT. It translates to CASRTTGAGNTIYF.